These 23 T cell receptor beta chains came from one sample sequenced in a study of blood T cell repertoires in COVID-19 (dated by TCRdb to the early 2020s). The protocol used for the library was the immunoSEQ multiplex PCR assay. Drawn from immuneACCESS, this table holds only the in-frame rearrangements with V and J called that TCRdb kept. Clones are partly lost; checked studies trace under half to an unresolved V gene and leave the rest unexplained. The sample contains about 82,000 clones, about 85% of them found a single time. 15% to 20% of the sample is held by the ten biggest clonotypes. Sequenced sample: peripheral blood. Receptors originate from a man older than 75 with active or convalescent COVID-19.

The chain combines TRBV6-5 with TRBJ1-4; D is undetermined. This CDR3 is built from 13 residues. Germline values: CDR1 MNHEY, CDR2 SVGAGI. V lost 6 bases, J lost 8 bases, and 13 bases lay in between. CDR3 loop: CASRERVGEKLFF. CDR3 nucleotide sequence: TGTGCCAGCAGAGAGAGGGTAGGCGAAAAACTGTTTTTT.

This clone was recorded a few times. CDR3 loop: CASSPLATGSYEQYV. The CDR3 DNA follows: TGTGCCAGCAGCCCACTAGCGACCGGGTCCTACGAGCAGTACGTC. The rearrangement uses TRBV5-4 and TRBJ2-7, with 7 bases matching TRBD2. V dropped 4 bases and J dropped 1; count of bases not matched to a gene: 8. The CDR3 covers 15 residues. CDR1 is SGHNT and CDR2 is YYREEE in the germline V gene (reference sequence).

The rearrangement uses TRBV28 and TRBJ1-1, with 7 bases aligning to TRBD1. The CDR3 contains 15 residues. Germline loops: CDR1 MDHEN, CDR2 SYDVKM. Unmatched junction bases numbered 6, after V lost 4 bases and J lost 1 base. The DNA of the CDR3 is TGTGCCAGCAGTTCACCGACAGGGCCGAACACTGAAGCTTTCTTT. Translation: CASSSPTGPNTEAFF.

The V call is TRBV2, the J call TRBJ2-7; TRBD2 matches at 7 bases. CDR3 size: 14 residues. CDR1 is SNHLY and CDR2 is FYNNEI in the germline V gene. With V trimmed by 11 bases and J by 2 bases, 12 bases remained unmatched. The CDR3: CAVPRGGTTYEQYV. The CDR3 DNA reads TGTGCCGTACCAAGGGGCGGGACTACCTACGAGCAGTACGTC.

V is TRBV7-9 and J is TRBJ1-1; TRBD1 matches at 9 bases. Germline V gives CDR1 SEHNR, CDR2 FQNEAQ (reference sequence). The CDR3 extends over 13 amino acids. The V gene end was trimmed by 9 bases and the J gene end by 5 bases; junction bases not matched to a gene: 7. The CDR3 DNA reads TGTGCCAGTAGGGACAGGGCGGGAACTGAAGCTTTCTTT. It yields the protein CASRDRAGTEAFF. The full variable domain, its missing parts supplied by reference TRBV7-9 and TRBJ1-1, is DTGVSQNPRHKITKRGQNVTFRCDPISEHNRLYWYRQTLGQGPEFLTYFQNEAQLEKSRLLSDRFSAERPKGSFSTLEIQRTEQGDSAMYLCASRDRAGTEAFFGQGTRLTVV.

The genes are TRBV10-3 and TRBJ1-1; D possibly corresponds to TRBD1 (5 bases). This CDR3 is 14 amino acids long. CDR1 is ENHRY, CDR2 SYGVKD, per germline. V was pared by 0 bases and J by 4 bases, with 9 bases between. CDR3 sequence reads: CAISESQGGTEAFF. Written as DNA, the CDR3 is TGTGCCATCAGTGAGTCCCAGGGTGGCACTGAAGCTTTCTTT.

As to this clone: A read error may produce the germline difference seen at one junction end. J is TRBJ1-2 and V is TRBV19; tentatively, D is TRBD1 (6 bases). Germline CDR1 and CDR2: LNHDA and SQIVND (reference sequence). This CDR3 is built from 11 residues. The CDR3 loop reads CASSMGASGYF. Here the CDR3 DNA reads TGTGCCAGTAGTATGGGGGCCTCCGGTTATTTC.

This chain uses TRBV6-5 with TRBJ1-2; 9 bases agree with TRBD1. V dropped 8 bases and J dropped 2; count of bases not matched to a gene: 3. Germline-derived CDR1 and CDR2 are MNHEY and SVGAGI. This CDR3 contains 13 residues. The CDR3: CASAGQGNYGYTF. CDR3 in DNA: TGTGCCAGCGCCGGACAGGGGAACTATGGCTACACCTTC.

The chain recombines TRBV5-1 with TRBJ2-2; 7 nucleotides agree with TRBD1. This CDR3 has 16 residues. Germline assignment: CDR1 SGHRS and CDR2 YFSETQ. V gave up 4 bases and J gave up 0 bases; unmatched junction bases: 6. This CDR3 is CASSLGTASNTGELFF. DNA for the CDR3: TGCGCCAGCAGCCTTGGGACAGCTTCGAACACCGGGGAGCTGTTTTTT.

The V and J genes are TRBV6-4 and TRBJ2-5; D perhaps matches TRBD2 (5 bases). Germline lookup yields CDR1 MRHNA and CDR2 SNTAGT. The CDR3 has 17 amino acids. V shed 5 bases and J shed 5 bases, with 24 bases lying between them. CDR3 sequence (DNA): TGTGCCAGCAGTCCACCAAGGACTGGGGTGGCCGGGGAGACCCAGTACTTC. It codes for CASSPPRTGVAGETQYF.

The chain has TRBV29-1 and TRBJ2-5; tentatively, D is TRBD1 (6 bases). The CDR3 is 12 amino acids. Germline V gives CDR1 SQVTM, CDR2 ANQGSEA. V lost 7 bases, J lost 5 bases, and 14 bases lay in between. The CDR3 DNA sequence: TGCAGCGGGACAGTTAGTTCGGAGACCCAGTACTTC. Encoded protein: CSGTVSSETQYF.

In nucleotides, the CDR3 is TGTGCCAGCAGTGAACTCCAGAATCAGCCCCAGCATTTT. This encodes CASSELQNQPQHF. The chain carries TRBV6-1 and TRBJ1-5; no reliable D call. Germline V gene sequence: CDR1 MNHNS, CDR2 SASEGT. V was trimmed by 2 bases and J by 4 bases, leaving 6 bases between them. The CDR3 is made up of 13 amino acids.

The chain joins TRBV19 to TRBJ1-5, with 8 bases identical to TRBD1. The CDR3 contains 16 residues. Trimming cost V 2 bases and J 1 base; bases outside gene matches: 4. Per germline, CDR1 LNHDA and CDR2 SQIVND (reference sequence). For the CDR3, the DNA is TGTGCCAGTAGTATATGGCAGGGGGCGAGCAATCAGCCCCAGCATTTT. This encodes CASSIWQGASNQPQHF.

The chain carries TRBV10-3 and TRBJ1-1; unclear D gene. CDR1 ENHRY and CDR2 SYGVKD come from the germline V gene. This CDR3 region has 15 residues. V gave up 0 bases and J gave up 1 base, with 9 bases separating them. The CDR3: CAISESGRRNTEAFF. DNA of the CDR3: TGTGCCATCAGTGAGTCGGGCCGTAGGAACACTGAAGCTTTCTTT.

This clone was detected once. V gene TRBV15 combines with J gene TRBJ2-1; 11 bases map to TRBD2. Germline CDR1 reads LNHNV; CDR2 reads YYDKDF (reference sequence). Trimming removed 0 bases from V and 8 bases from J; junction bases left unmatched: 6. The CDR3 loop spans 16 amino acids. CDR3 sequence: CATSRDTSGSGDEQFF. The CDR3 DNA reads as TGTGCCACCAGCAGAGACACTAGCGGGAGTGGGGATGAGCAGTTCTTC.

The gene calls are TRBV23-1 and TRBJ2-7; 8 bases map to TRBD1. TRBV23-1 is noted as an ORF with a role that remains uncertain. The CDR3 is 12 residues long. Trimming took 3 bases from V and 9 from J; bases not matched to a gene: 4. This chain's CDR3 is CASSHDRGGQYV. Written as DNA, the CDR3 is TGCGCCAGCAGTCATGACAGGGGTGGGCAGTACGTC.

Concerning this clone: This CDR3 is also generated by other DNA sequences in the sample. The V call is TRBV5-5, the J call TRBJ1-3; D remains ambiguous. CDR3 length equals 15 residues. V was shortened by 3 bases and J by 0 bases, with 10 bases between the two germline ends. The germline gives CDR1 SGHKS, CDR2 YYEKEE (reference sequence). DNA of the CDR3: TGTGCCAGCAGCTCAGGCCCCAACTCTGGAAACACCATATATTTT. This encodes CASSSGPNSGNTIYF.

The genes are TRBV27 and TRBJ1-6; D is uncertain. Germline V gene lookup returns CDR1 MNHEY and CDR2 SMNVEV (reference sequence). V lost 1 base and J lost 8, with 15 bases in between. The CDR3 is 16 amino acids. CDR3 in amino acids: CASSLYPVPPDSPLHF. In DNA, the CDR3 is TGTGCCAGCAGTTTATATCCCGTCCCCCCGGATTCACCCCTCCACTTT.

This chain links TRBV12-5 with TRBJ2-1, with D perhaps TRBD2 (6 bases). Germline lookup yields CDR1 LGHNT and CDR2 FRNRAP. Trimming removed 6 bases at V and 0 bases at J, with 15 bases between. This CDR3 is built from 16 residues. The CDR3, as DNA: TGTGCTAGTGGCTCGAATAGCGGTTACTCCTACAATGAGCAGTTCTTC. Protein sequence: CASGSNSGYSYNEQFF.

This rearrangement joins TRBV19 to TRBJ2-5; D is possibly TRBD2 (7 bases). Deletions cut 3 bases from V and 7 bases from J, with 18 bases between. Germline V lookup: CDR1 LNHDA, CDR2 SQIVND (reference sequence). This CDR3 is built from 15 residues. The CDR3 sequence is CASSMATWAGATQYF. For the CDR3, the DNA is TGTGCCAGTAGTATGGCCACTTGGGCGGGGGCGACCCAGTACTTC.

The gene calls are TRBV5-1 and TRBJ2-3; 8 bases match TRBD2. The V segment lost 6 bases and the J segment 0 bases; nucleotides outside the gene matches: 3. The CDR3 is 14 amino acids. Germline CDR1 SGHRS, CDR2 YFSETQ. Here the CDR3 reads CASKVAGSTDTQYF. The CDR3 region has the DNA TGCGCCAGCAAGGTAGCGGGAAGCACAGATACGCAGTATTTT. The complete variable domain, with remaining parts taken from reference TRBV5-1 and TRBJ2-3, reads KAGVTQTPRYLIKTRGQQVTLSCSPISGHRSVSWYQQTPGQGLQFLFEYFSETQRNKGNFPGRFSGRQFSNSRSEMNVSTLELGDSALYLCASKVAGSTDTQYFGPGTRLTVL.

In this sample, this clone turned up once. The rearrangement links TRBV7-9 to TRBJ2-7, with 8 bases aligning to TRBD1. The CDR3 length is 14 residues. In germline, CDR1 is SEHNR, CDR2 FQNEAQ (reference sequence). Trimming removed 2 bases from V and 0 bases from J; junction bases left unmatched: 0. This chain's CDR3 is CASSLTGGSYEQYV. The CDR3, as DNA: TGTGCCAGCAGCTTAACAGGGGGCTCCTACGAGCAGTACGTC.

The CDR3: CASSPRLAESTDTQYF. In nucleotides, the CDR3 is TGTGCCAGCTCACCACGACTAGCGGAAAGCACAGATACGCAGTATTTT. V and J are TRBV18 and TRBJ2-3; the match to TRBD2 covers 9 bases. CDR3 length equals 16 residues. Trimming cost V 1 base and J 0 bases; bases outside gene matches: 2. Germline CDR1 reads KGHSH; CDR2 reads LQKENI.